This T cell receptor (beta chain) was recorded in a study of cytomegalovirus exposure and HLA in healthy donors. Study-level results: Association with HLA alleles at 0.05 false discovery rate was found for 16,951 TCR beta sequences in a later analysis. The presence/absence work took it that sequencing depth was about the same across donors. The classifier reportedly diagnosed cytomegalovirus status with high sensitivity and specificity.

Use of 60 Vbeta and 13 Jbeta primers characterized the PCR. Only in-frame clones appear in the TCRdb table, and some are missing; sequencing was by immunoSEQ multiplex PCR. The sample has more than 95,000 clones; nearly 85% are singletons. Germline assignment: CDR1 KGHSH and CDR2 LQKENI. V lost 0 bases, J lost 0 bases, and 14 bases lay in between. The CDR3 contains 17 residues. Concerning this clone itself: Its antigen is unknown.

The gene calls are TRBV18 and TRBJ2-5; no reliable D call. The clonotype comes from a man younger than 35 in good health and CMV-seronegative. Sample: PBMCs. The CDR3 loop is CASSPPVGINHQETQYF. The CDR3 bases are TGTGCCAGCTCACCACCGGTGGGCATAAACCACCAAGAGACCCAGTACTTC.